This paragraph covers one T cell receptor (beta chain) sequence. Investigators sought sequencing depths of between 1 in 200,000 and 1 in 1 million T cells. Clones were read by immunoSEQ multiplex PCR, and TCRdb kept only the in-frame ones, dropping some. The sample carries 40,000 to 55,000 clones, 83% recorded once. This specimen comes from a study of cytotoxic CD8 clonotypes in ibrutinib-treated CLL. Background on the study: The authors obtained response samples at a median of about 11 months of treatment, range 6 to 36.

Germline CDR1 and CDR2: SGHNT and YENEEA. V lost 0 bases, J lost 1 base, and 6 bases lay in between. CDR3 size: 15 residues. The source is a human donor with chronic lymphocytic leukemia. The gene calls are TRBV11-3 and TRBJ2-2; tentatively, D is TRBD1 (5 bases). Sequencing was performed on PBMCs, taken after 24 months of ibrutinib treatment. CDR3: CASSLEGQNTGELFF. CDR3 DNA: TGTGCCAGCAGCTTAGAGGGGCAGAACACCGGGGAGCTGTTTTTT.